The 16 T cell receptor beta chains in this list originate from one sample, sequenced in a study of B cell selection in AIRE deficiency. Regulatory T cells were sorted as CD4+CD25hiCD127low/negative. Libraries were prepared by immunoSEQ multiplex PCR; TCRdb keeps only in-frame clonotypes and omits some of them. The profile covers some 25,000 clones, with over 80% appearing a single time and 1.1% taken by the ten largest. The sequenced sample consisted of CD4+CD25+ Tregs sorted from PBMCs. The source is a human donor in good health.

This sequence joins TRBV7-2 and TRBJ1-5; D unclear. Between the trimmed V and J ends, which lost 1 base and 4 bases, there was a span of 11 bases. Per germline, CDR1 SGHTA and CDR2 FQGNSA. The CDR3 sequence is 15 residues long. CDR3 in DNA: TGTGCCAGCAGCTTAGGAGGTCAGCTTAATCAGCCCCAGCATTTT. It codes for CASSLGGQLNQPQHF.

This clone was counted once. V is TRBV5-1 and J is TRBJ2-2; 8 positions agree with TRBD1. Per the germline V gene, CDR1 is SGHRS and CDR2 is YFSETQ. Unmatched junction bases numbered 9, after V lost 6 bases and J lost 5 bases. The CDR3 length is 15 residues. CDR3 sequence (DNA): TGCGCCAGCACGACTCTCAGGGGGCCGACCGGGGAGCTGTTTTTT. Its protein product is CASTTLRGPTGELFF. Combining the CDR3 with reference TRBV5-1 and TRBJ2-2 gives the whole variable domain KAGVTQTPRYLIKTRGQQVTLSCSPISGHRSVSWYQQTPGQGLQFLFEYFSETQRNKGNFPGRFSGRQFSNSRSEMNVSTLELGDSALYLCASTTLRGPTGELFFGEGSRLTVL.

The V call is TRBV9, the J call TRBJ2-1; D possibly matches TRBD1 or TRBD2 (7 bases each). Germline-derived CDR1 and CDR2 are SGDLS and YYNGEE. The V end lost 2 bases, the J end lost 4 bases, and 16 bases lay between the germline ends. This CDR3 is built from 16 residues. CDR3: CASSVQGGILYNEQFF. The CDR3 DNA reads TGTGCCAGCAGCGTCCAGGGGGGGATCCTTTACAATGAGCAGTTCTTC.

The gene calls are TRBV27 and TRBJ1-2; a weak D match, TRBD1 (5 bases). The CDR3 runs 15 residues. Germline values: CDR1 MNHEY, CDR2 SMNVEV (reference sequence). Trimming took off 5 bases at V and 8 bases at J, with 21 bases between the two ends. The CDR3 DNA reads TGTGCCAGCAGTCCTCTTCCGGGCCCTGGGGGAGGCTACACCTTC. Encoded protein: CASSPLPGPGGGYTF.

This clone came up once. The V call is TRBV19, the J call TRBJ1-2; D call uncertain. V was pared by 3 bases and J by 4 bases, with 9 bases between. Germline V gene lookup returns CDR1 LNHDA and CDR2 SQIVND (reference sequence). The CDR3 consists of 13 residues. CDR3 amino acids: CASSMSWFYGYTF. The CDR3, as DNA: TGTGCCAGTAGTATGAGTTGGTTCTATGGCTACACCTTC.

The gene calls are TRBV19 and TRBJ1-3; D is ambiguous. Trimming pared 2 bases from V and 3 bases from J, leaving 14 bases between. Looked up from germline, CDR1 is LNHDA and CDR2 is SQIVND (reference sequence). The CDR3 is 16 residues long. The CDR3 spells CASSIISGSFGNTIYF. In DNA form, the CDR3 reads TGTGCCAGTAGTATAATTTCCGGGTCCTTTGGAAACACCATATATTTT.

V is TRBV7-9 and J is TRBJ2-2; D is possibly TRBD2 (6 bases). The CDR3 length is 16 residues. V was cut by 4 bases and J by 1 base, with 13 bases left in between. The germline V gene encodes CDR1 SEHNR and CDR2 FQNEAQ (reference sequence). Here the CDR3 reads CASSSTAGRNTGELFF. The CDR3 nucleotides are TGTGCCAGCAGCTCGACCGCGGGACGGAACACCGGGGAGCTGTTTTTT.

The chain is built from TRBV2 and TRBJ1-6; possibly TRBD1 for D (5 bases). This CDR3 spans 14 amino acids. Germline V gene lookup returns CDR1 SNHLY and CDR2 FYNNEI. V lost 5 bases, J lost 10 bases, and 15 bases lay in between. CDR3 in DNA: TGTGCCAGCAGTCCGACCGGGGCAGAGTCACCCCTCCACTTT. As protein: CASSPTGAESPLHF.

The chain links TRBV28 to TRBJ1-1; possibly TRBD1 for D (5 bases). Trimming removed 2 bases at V and 4 bases at J, with 8 bases between. Per the germline V gene, CDR1 is MDHEN and CDR2 is SYDVKM. The CDR3 runs 13 residues. The CDR3 nucleotides are TGTGCCAGCAGTTTAGGGGGGACCACTGAAGCTTTCTTT. This translates into CASSLGGTTEAFF.

The rearrangement uses TRBV7-2 and TRBJ1-3, with 7 bases lining up with TRBD1. Germline CDR1 is SGHTA and CDR2 is FQGNSA. The CDR3 extends over 15 amino acids. V was pared by 5 bases and J by 0 bases, with 4 bases of the junction left unmatched. The CDR3 loop is CASSPGQVSGNTIYF. For the CDR3, the DNA is TGTGCCAGCAGCCCAGGACAGGTCTCTGGAAACACCATATATTTT.

The genes are TRBV9 and TRBJ2-1; perhaps TRBD2 as D (5 bases). The CDR3 length is 15 residues. V was trimmed by 0 bases and J by 3 bases, leaving 10 bases between them. The germline V gene has CDR1 SGDLS and CDR2 YYNGEE. The CDR3 reads CASSVGWRFYNEQFF. The CDR3 DNA is TGTGCCAGCAGCGTAGGATGGAGGTTCTACAATGAGCAGTTCTTC.

This rearrangement joins TRBV28 to TRBJ2-7; a possible D gene is TRBD2 (7 bases). Trimming took off 7 bases at V and 4 bases at J, with 20 bases between the two ends. Germline CDR1 and CDR2: MDHEN and SYDVKM. The CDR3 length is 15 residues. In DNA, the CDR3 is TGTGCCAGCACAAACGTTCCGGGGGGCCTTTACGAGCAGTACTTC. Translating it yields CASTNVPGGLYEQYF.

V gene TRBV10-2 combines with J gene TRBJ1-6, with 8 positions matching TRBD1. CDR1 is WSHSY, CDR2 SAAADI, per germline. The CDR3 covers 14 residues. The trim removed 6 bases at V and 5 bases at J, leaving 3 bases unmatched. CDR3 loop: CASRPTGDNSPLHF. The CDR3 region has the DNA TGCGCCAGCAGGCCGACAGGGGATAATTCACCCCTCCACTTT.

The rearrangement uses TRBV5-1 and TRBJ2-1, with 10 nucleotides matching TRBD2. CDR3 length equals 17 residues. V shed 4 bases and J 7 bases; nucleotides not matched to a gene: 14. Germline V gene data show CDR1 as SGHRS and CDR2 as YFSETQ. The CDR3 DNA reads TGCGCCAGCAGCCGGGGGACCGGACTAGCGGCGGGGAATGAGCAGTTCTTC. This sequence encodes CASSRGTGLAAGNEQFF.

The chain links TRBV29-1 to TRBJ2-1, with D perhaps matching TRBD1 (6 bases). Germline V gives CDR1 SQVTM, CDR2 ANQGSEA. V was shortened by 7 bases and J by 1 base, with 11 bases between the two germline ends. This CDR3 is built from 13 residues. DNA for the CDR3: TGCAGCGCTGACAGGATGTCCTACAATGAGCAGTTCTTC. Protein: CSADRMSYNEQFF.

The rearrangement links TRBV4-1 to TRBJ2-1; 8 bases agree with TRBD1. From germline, CDR1 is MGHRA and CDR2 YSYEKL. With V trimmed by 3 bases and J by 8 bases, 6 bases remained unmatched. The CDR3 sequence is 14 residues long. The CDR3 DNA sequence: TGCGCCAGCAGCCATCCTGACAGGGGTCATGAGCAGTTCTTC. This translates into CASSHPDRGHEQFF.